The clone carrying this T cell receptor beta chain was recorded a few times. Its antigen is currently unknown. The CDR3 has 14 residues. From germline, CDR1 is MNHEY and CDR2 SVGEGT. Deletions cut 8 bases from V and 0 bases from J, with 11 bases between. This entry comes from a study of T cells after yellow fever vaccination. Overall study context: It was SMART-Seq v4 Ultra Low Input that prepared the fractions with low cell numbers.

TCRdb passed the 5' RACE reads through MiXCR, listing each CDR3 protein once. The table shows about 630,000 distinct CDR3 sequences, with 10% to 15% occurring only once. Study results and limitations: The booster response re-showed most primary clones: approximately 95% CD4, approximately 90% CD8.

Source: PBMCs, taken on the day of the yellow fever booster vaccination. The sequence was obtained from a man aged 25-45 years who received the YFV17D yellow fever vaccine. The chain has TRBV6-2 or TRBV6-3 and TRBJ1-5; no clear D gene. In DNA form, the CDR3 reads TGTGCCAGCTATTCGGATTATAGCAATCAGCCCCAGCATTTT. Translating gives CASYSDYSNQPQHF.